What follows are 11 T cell receptor beta chains derived from one specimen sequenced in a study of blood T cell repertoires in COVID-19. Repertoires were generated with immunoSEQ multiplex PCR, while TCRdb's copy carries only in-frame clones and drops some. This table has a few hundred thousand clones, roughly 85% appearing once. The sequencing input was peripheral blood. The receptors were sampled from a woman between 18 and 29 years old with acute or convalescent COVID-19.

The chain combines TRBV19 with TRBJ2-3; tentatively, D is TRBD2 (5 bases). The CDR3 runs to 19 residues. In germline, CDR1 is LNHDA, CDR2 SQIVND (reference sequence). Trimming shortened V by 2 bases and J by 2 bases, and 23 bases separated the two germline ends. The CDR3 here is CASSISGPHPGSNTDTQYF. The CDR3 DNA is TGTGCCAGTAGTATAAGCGGTCCCCATCCCGGTTCTAACACAGATACGCAGTATTTT. Combining the CDR3 with reference TRBV19 and TRBJ2-3 gives the whole variable domain DGGITQSPKYLFRKEGQNVTLSCEQNLNHDAMYWYRQDPGQGLRLIYYSQIVNDFQKGDIAEGYSVSREKKESFPLTVTSAQKNPTAFYLCASSISGPHPGSNTDTQYFGPGTRLTVL.

The gene calls are TRBV11-3 and TRBJ2-3; 11 nucleotides align to TRBD2. CDR3 length equals 16 residues. The J segment lost 3 bases and the V segment lost 4 bases, leaving 6 bases of the junction unmatched. The germline gives CDR1 SGHNT, CDR2 YENEEA. The CDR3 reads CASSSEGTSGTDTQYF. The CDR3 bases are TGTGCCAGCAGCTCAGAAGGGACTAGCGGAACAGATACGCAGTATTTT.

This rearrangement joins TRBV9 to TRBJ2-1; perhaps TRBD2 as D (6 bases). V gave up 0 bases and J gave up 2 bases, with 9 bases separating them. The CDR3 is 15 residues long. CDR1 and CDR2 (germline): SGDLS, YYNGEE. CDR3 amino acids: CASSVAAGPYNEQFF. The CDR3 nucleotides are TGTGCCAGCAGCGTAGCCGCGGGACCCTACAATGAGCAGTTCTTC.

DNA of the CDR3: TGTGCCAGCAGCGAGGGAGACAGGGAGAACACTGAAGCTTTCTTT. Translating it yields CASSEGDRENTEAFF. The chain combines TRBV13 with TRBJ1-1; 7 positions agree with TRBD1. In germline, CDR1 is PRHDT, CDR2 FYEKMQ (reference sequence). The CDR3 totals 15 residues. The V segment lost 5 bases and the J segment 1 base; nucleotides outside the gene matches: 7.

This clone was counted a few times. J is TRBJ1-3 and V is TRBV9, with a weak D call TRBD1 (6 bases). This CDR3 has 16 residues. CDR1 is SGDLS, CDR2 YYNGEE, per germline. With 3 bases removed from V and 0 bases from J, the gap between germline ends came to 13 bases. CDR3 sequence reads: CASSADGTSSGNTIYF. The CDR3 DNA reads as TGTGCCAGCAGCGCGGACGGGACAAGCTCTGGAAACACCATATATTTT.

This clone was detected once. The chain links TRBV28 to TRBJ1-5; TRBD1 is a possible D gene (6 bases). The germline gives CDR1 MDHEN, CDR2 SYDVKM. The CDR3 totals 16 residues. The V end lost 7 bases, the J end lost 7 bases, and 23 bases lay between the germline ends. CDR3 protein: CASNPLILGARQPQHF. CDR3 nucleotide sequence: TGTGCCAGCAACCCCCTGATATTGGGGGCACGGCAGCCCCAGCATTTT.

This clone showed up just a few times. The genes are TRBV11-2 and TRBJ2-7, with TRBD1 identical over 7 bases. The CDR3 is 15 amino acids. Trimming took 2 bases from V and 4 from J; bases not matched to a gene: 8. Germline values: CDR1 SGHAT, CDR2 FQNNGV. The CDR3 here is CASSLLDRVGYEQYF. In nucleotides, the CDR3 is TGTGCCAGCAGCTTACTCGACAGGGTAGGGTACGAGCAGTACTTC.

The genes are TRBV28 and TRBJ1-2, with D possibly TRBD1 on 6 matching bases. Germline CDR1 is MDHEN and CDR2 is SYDVKM. This CDR3 comprises 14 residues. V lost 6 bases and J 3 bases, leaving 14 bases between the germline ends. The CDR3 loop is CASSPGQFHYGYTF. The CDR3, as DNA: TGTGCCAGCAGCCCCGGACAGTTTCACTATGGCTACACCTTC.

V usage is TRBV18 and J usage is TRBJ1-2; D may be TRBD1 (5 bases). This CDR3 spans 13 amino acids. V lost 5 bases and J 0 bases, leaving 7 bases between the germline ends. Germline V CDR1 and CDR2: KGHSH, LQKENI. The CDR3 bases are TGTGCCAGCTCAGGGGACTCTAACTATGGCTACACCTTC. It encodes CASSGDSNYGYTF. The variable domain in full, with the rest retrieved from reference TRBV18 and TRBJ1-2, is NAGVMQNPRHLVRRRGQEARLRCSPMKGHSHVYWYRQLPEEGLKFMVYLQKENIIDESGMPKERFSAEFPKEGPSILRIQQVVRGDSAAYFCASSGDSNYGYTFGSGTRLTVV.

V gene TRBV6-2 or TRBV6-3 combines with J gene TRBJ1-5; TRBD1 agrees at 10 bases. V lost 4 bases and J lost 6; bases outside the gene matches: 6. Germline V gene sequence: CDR1 MNHEY, CDR2 SVGEGT. The CDR3 covers 15 residues. This chain's CDR3 is CASSSGTGVTQPQHF. The CDR3 DNA sequence: TGTGCCAGCAGTTCCGGGACAGGGGTAACTCAGCCCCAGCATTTT.

The chain has TRBV7-8 and TRBJ2-1; D possibly corresponds to TRBD2 (6 bases). Germline V gene sequence: CDR1 SGHVS, CDR2 FQNEAQ. The CDR3 is 19 amino acids. With 1 base removed from V and 0 bases from J, the gap between germline ends came to 19 bases. CDR3 loop: CASSLGTLGRESSYNEQFF. The CDR3 nucleotides are TGTGCCAGCAGCTTAGGGACCTTAGGTCGGGAGAGCTCCTACAATGAGCAGTTCTTC.